Below, 13 T cell receptor beta chains from the same sample are listed, as sequenced in a study of cytomegalovirus exposure and HLA in healthy donors. PCR primers comprised 60 Vbeta and 13 Jbeta primers. The method was immunoSEQ multiplex PCR; TCRdb's version includes in-frame clones alone and lacks a portion of them. The sample carries 100,000 to 120,000 clones, roughly 13% recorded once. The specimen was PBMCs. The receptors stem from a man between 40 and 49 years old in good health and CMV-seropositive.

This clone was detected only a few times. This chain joins TRBV6-1 and TRBJ1-5; D not resolved. Germline lookup yields CDR1 MNHNS and CDR2 SASEGT. CDR3 length: 13 residues. V was clipped by 11 bases and J by 5 bases, with 16 bases between them. In DNA form, the CDR3 reads TGTGCCTCTGGCAGGTTTGCTTATCAGCCCCAGCATTTT. Translation: CASGRFAYQPQHF.

V usage is TRBV4-1 and J usage is TRBJ2-2; weak D call: TRBD2 (5 bases). V was pared by 1 base and J by 7 bases, with 22 bases between. CDR1 is MGHRA, CDR2 YSYEKL, per germline. CDR3 size: 18 residues. The CDR3 bases are TGCGCCAGCAGCCAAGTAGGCCGAGGGTTGTTGTTGCACGGGGAGCTGTTTTTT. Its translation is CASSQVGRGLLLHGELFF.

As DNA, the CDR3 is TGTGCCCAGGGACTCTTGAACACCGGGGAGCTGTTTTTT. As protein: CAQGLLNTGELFF. This chain connects TRBV30 to TRBJ2-2; maybe TRBD2 (6 bases). CDR3 length: 13 amino acids. CDR1 is GTSNPN, CDR2 SVGIG, per germline (reference sequence). Trimming stripped 8 bases from V and 1 base from J, with 11 bases between.

The chain combines TRBV29-1 with TRBJ2-7, with D possibly TRBD1 on 5 matching bases. The CDR3 is 13 amino acids. The germline gives CDR1 SQVTM, CDR2 ANQGSEA. CDR3 nucleotides: TGCAGTGTCCGCAGGGCGACCAACTACGAGCAGTACTTC. Translated, it gives CSVRRATNYEQYF.

The V and J genes are TRBV6-7 and TRBJ2-5; a possible D gene is TRBD2 (5 bases). TRBV6-7 is annotated as an ORF whose role is uncertain. The CDR3 runs 15 residues. V lost 0 bases, J lost 2 bases, and 10 bases lay in between. CDR3 sequence reads: CASSYSPRDQETQYF. The CDR3 DNA is TGTGCCAGCAGTTACTCGCCACGGGATCAAGAGACCCAGTACTTC.

The chain uses TRBV6-5 and TRBJ1-1; D possibly corresponds to TRBD1 (6 bases). Germline V gene data show CDR1 as MNHEY and CDR2 as SVGAGI. With 2 bases removed from V and 5 bases from J, the gap between germline ends came to 15 bases. The length of the CDR3 is 15 residues. CDR3 sequence reads: CASSYGGRGATEAFF. As DNA, the CDR3 is TGTGCCAGCAGTTACGGTGGTCGGGGGGCAACTGAAGCTTTCTTT.

This clone was counted between two and nine times. The chain carries TRBV30 and TRBJ1-6; 10 bases map to TRBD1. CDR3 size: 13 residues. From germline, CDR1 is GTSNPN and CDR2 SVGIG (reference sequence). The trim removed 7 bases at V and 8 bases at J, leaving 5 bases unmatched. The CDR3 reads CAFGTGEDSPLHF. CDR3 nucleotide sequence: TGTGCCTTCGGGACAGGGGAGGATTCACCCCTCCACTTT.

This clone has just a few counts. V is TRBV2 and J is TRBJ2-1, with a tentative D call TRBD1 (5 bases). The V and J ends lost 2 bases and 3 bases respectively, with 5 bases between them. There are 13 residues in the CDR3. Germline V lookup: CDR1 SNHLY, CDR2 FYNNEI. The CDR3 coding sequence is TGTGCCAGCAGTGAACAGGGCTACAATGAGCAGTTCTTC. Translation: CASSEQGYNEQFF.

The chain couples TRBV10-3 to TRBJ1-4; D is unclear. The CDR3 runs to 14 residues. V dropped 6 bases and J dropped 7 bases, with 15 bases sitting between them. The germline gives CDR1 ENHRY, CDR2 SYGVKD. DNA of the CDR3: TGTGCCATCAGGGACTCTGCCACCTCTGAAAAACTGTTTTTT. This codes for CAIRDSATSEKLFF.

This clone was counted between two and nine times. V and J are TRBV30 and TRBJ1-5, with 7 bases that match TRBD1. Germline-derived CDR1 and CDR2 are GTSNPN and SVGIG (reference sequence). The CDR3 has 13 residues. V dropped 7 bases and J dropped 0; count of bases not matched to a gene: 3. The CDR3 DNA follows: TGTGCCTTGGCAGGGGGTAGCAATCAGCCCCAGCATTTT. It yields the protein CALAGGSNQPQHF.

V and J are TRBV7-9 and TRBJ2-7; possible D gene TRBD2, 5 bases. CDR1 and CDR2 (germline): SEHNR, FQNEAQ (reference sequence). The CDR3 loop spans 14 amino acids. V was cut by 5 bases and J by 4 bases, with 15 bases left in between. The CDR3 nucleotides are TGTGCCAGCAGCCCGGGGTCTGGATCGTACGAGCAGTACTTC. This codes for CASSPGSGSYEQYF.

This clone was counted only a few times. V is TRBV27 and J is TRBJ1-5; no reliable D call. The CDR3 is 15 residues long. Per the germline V gene, CDR1 is MNHEY and CDR2 is SMNVEV (reference sequence). The ends were cut back, 5 bases at V and 6 bases at J, with 17 bases in the middle. The CDR3 DNA is TGTGCCAGCAGTCCACCCTTTAGGAGGGTTCAGCCCCAGCATTTT. Its translation: CASSPPFRRVQPQHF.

This clone occurred a few times. V usage is TRBV11-2 and J usage is TRBJ1-4; D remains ambiguous. Germline V gene sequence: CDR1 SGHAT, CDR2 FQNNGV. The CDR3 is 15 residues long. V was clipped by 1 base and J by 0 bases, with 6 bases between them. This CDR3 is CASSLAQTTNEKLFF. CDR3 in DNA: TGTGCCAGCAGCTTAGCACAGACAACTAATGAAAAACTGTTTTTT.